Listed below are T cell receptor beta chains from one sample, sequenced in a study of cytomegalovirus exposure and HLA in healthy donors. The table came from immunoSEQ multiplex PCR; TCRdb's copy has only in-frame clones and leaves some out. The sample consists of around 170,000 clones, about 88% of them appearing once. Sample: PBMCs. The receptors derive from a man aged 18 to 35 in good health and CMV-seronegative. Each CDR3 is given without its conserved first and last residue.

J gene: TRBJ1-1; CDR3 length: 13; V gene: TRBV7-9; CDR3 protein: ASSREGIMNTEAF
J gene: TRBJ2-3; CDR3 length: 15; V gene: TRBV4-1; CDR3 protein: ASSPMLQGNQRTTQY
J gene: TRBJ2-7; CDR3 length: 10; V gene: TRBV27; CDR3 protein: ATGLGGREQY
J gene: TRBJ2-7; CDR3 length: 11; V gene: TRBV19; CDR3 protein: ASSYGSTYEQY
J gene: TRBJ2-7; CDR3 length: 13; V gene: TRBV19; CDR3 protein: ASSRTGQEPYEQY
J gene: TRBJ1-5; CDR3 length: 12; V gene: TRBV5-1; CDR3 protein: ASSLAGGNQPQH
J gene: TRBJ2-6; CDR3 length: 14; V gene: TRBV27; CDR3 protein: ASSLPPGSGANVLT
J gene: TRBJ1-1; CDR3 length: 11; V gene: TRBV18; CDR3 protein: ASSPPQRTGAF
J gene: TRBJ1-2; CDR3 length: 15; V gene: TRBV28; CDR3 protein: ASNLPLPQGKGYGYT
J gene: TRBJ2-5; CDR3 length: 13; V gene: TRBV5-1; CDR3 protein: ASSLGNGNQETQY